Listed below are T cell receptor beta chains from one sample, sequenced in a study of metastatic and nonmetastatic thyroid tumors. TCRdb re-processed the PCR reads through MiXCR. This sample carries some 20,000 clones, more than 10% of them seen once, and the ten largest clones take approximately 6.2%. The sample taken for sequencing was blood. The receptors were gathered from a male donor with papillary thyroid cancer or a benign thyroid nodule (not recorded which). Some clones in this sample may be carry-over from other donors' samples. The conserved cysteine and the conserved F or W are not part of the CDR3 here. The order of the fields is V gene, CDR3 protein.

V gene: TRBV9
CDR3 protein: ASSVGTRDGELF

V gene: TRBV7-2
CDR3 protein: ASSLVGLLQETQY

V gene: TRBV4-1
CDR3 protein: ASSQTGFPGELF

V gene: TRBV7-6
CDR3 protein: ASSLDERTEQF

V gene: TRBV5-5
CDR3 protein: ASSLIVRQGGTEAF

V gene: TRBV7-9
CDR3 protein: ASSAAGAGELF

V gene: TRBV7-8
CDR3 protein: ASSSSVAEQY

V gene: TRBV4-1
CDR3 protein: ASSQPGQGSDTQY

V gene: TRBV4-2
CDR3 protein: ASSQQGQGYT

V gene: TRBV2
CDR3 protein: ASSDTRRGYVYT

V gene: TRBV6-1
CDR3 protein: ASRQTHEQY

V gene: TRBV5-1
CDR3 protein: ASSWGQGRLGETQY

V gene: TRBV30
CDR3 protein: AWSAGPGGTYEQY